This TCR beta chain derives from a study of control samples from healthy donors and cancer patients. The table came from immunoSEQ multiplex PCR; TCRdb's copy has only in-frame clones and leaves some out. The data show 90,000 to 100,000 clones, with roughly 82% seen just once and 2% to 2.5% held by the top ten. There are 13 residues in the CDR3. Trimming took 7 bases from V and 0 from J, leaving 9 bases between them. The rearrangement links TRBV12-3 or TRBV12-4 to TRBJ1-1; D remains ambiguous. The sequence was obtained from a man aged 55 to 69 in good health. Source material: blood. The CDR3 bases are TGTGCCAGCAACCCCCTATTGAACACTGAAGCTTTCTTT. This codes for CASNPLLNTEAFF.